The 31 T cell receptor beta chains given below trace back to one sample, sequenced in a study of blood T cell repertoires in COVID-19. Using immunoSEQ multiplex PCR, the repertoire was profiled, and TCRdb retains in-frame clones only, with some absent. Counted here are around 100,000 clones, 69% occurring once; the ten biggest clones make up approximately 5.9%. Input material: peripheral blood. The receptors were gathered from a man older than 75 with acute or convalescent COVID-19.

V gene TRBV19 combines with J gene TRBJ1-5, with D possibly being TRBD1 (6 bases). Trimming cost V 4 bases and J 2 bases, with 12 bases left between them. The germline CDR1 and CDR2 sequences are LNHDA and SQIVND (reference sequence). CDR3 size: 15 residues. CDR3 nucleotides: TGTGCCAGTAGTACGGGGGGGCCAGGCAATCAGCCCCAGCATTTT. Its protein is CASSTGGPGNQPQHF.

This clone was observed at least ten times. CDR3 bases: TGTGCCAGCAGTTACACCCAATCTCAGACTGAAGCTTTCTTT. This sequence encodes CASSYTQSQTEAFF. The chain uses TRBV6-2 or TRBV6-3 and TRBJ1-1; D is ambiguous. V was pared by 2 bases and J by 5 bases, with 12 bases between. Germline V gene lookup returns CDR1 MNHEY and CDR2 SVGEGT. The CDR3 is made up of 14 amino acids.

CDR3 nucleotide sequence: TGTGCCATCAGTCCCGGGCAAGAGACCCAGTACTTC. It is translated as CAISPGQETQYF. This chain connects TRBV10-3 to TRBJ2-5; D unresolved. CDR1 ENHRY and CDR2 SYGVKD come from the germline V gene. V was shortened by 5 bases and J by 2 bases, with 6 bases between the two germline ends. The CDR3 totals 12 residues.

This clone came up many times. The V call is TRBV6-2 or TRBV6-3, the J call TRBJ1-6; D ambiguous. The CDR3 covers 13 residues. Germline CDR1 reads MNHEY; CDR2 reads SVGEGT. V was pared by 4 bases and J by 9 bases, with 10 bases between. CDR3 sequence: CASSSQPGSPLHF. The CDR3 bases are TGTGCCAGCAGTTCCCAACCGGGTTCACCCCTCCACTTT.

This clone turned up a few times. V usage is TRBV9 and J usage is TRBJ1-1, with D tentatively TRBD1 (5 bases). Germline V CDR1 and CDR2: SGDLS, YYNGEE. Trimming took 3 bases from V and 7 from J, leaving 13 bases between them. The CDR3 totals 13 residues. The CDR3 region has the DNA TGTGCCAGCAGCGCAGGGTCGTATGGTGAAGCTTTCTTT. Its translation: CASSAGSYGEAFF.

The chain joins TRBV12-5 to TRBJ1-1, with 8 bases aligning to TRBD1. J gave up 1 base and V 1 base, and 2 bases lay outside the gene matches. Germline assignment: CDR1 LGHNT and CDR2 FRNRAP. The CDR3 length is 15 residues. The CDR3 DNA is TGTGCTAGTGGTTTGGCAGGGGGCAAGAACACTGAAGCTTTCTTT. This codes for CASGLAGGKNTEAFF.

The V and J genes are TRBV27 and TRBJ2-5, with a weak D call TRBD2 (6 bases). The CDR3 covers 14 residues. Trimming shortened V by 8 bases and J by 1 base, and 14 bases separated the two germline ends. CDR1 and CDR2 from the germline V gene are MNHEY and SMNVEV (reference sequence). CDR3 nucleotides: TGTGCCAGCTCCTCTTTCGGGAGCCAAGAGACCCAGTACTTC. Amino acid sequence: CASSSFGSQETQYF.

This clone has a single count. The CDR3 coding sequence is TGTGCCAGCAGCTTCTGGTCGCCGGGATCGGATACGCAGTATTTT. This sequence encodes CASSFWSPGSDTQYF. This rearrangement joins TRBV5-4 to TRBJ2-3, with D possibly matching TRBD2 (5 bases). The CDR3 is 15 residues long. The V end lost 2 bases, the J end lost 6 bases, and 16 bases lay between the germline ends. Germline-derived CDR1 and CDR2 are SGHNT and YYREEE (reference sequence). The complete variable domain, with remaining parts taken from reference TRBV5-4 and TRBJ2-3, reads ETGVTQSPTHLIKTRGQQVTLRCSSQSGHNTVSWYQQALGQGPQFIFQYYREEENGRGNFPPRFSGLQFPNYSSELNVNALELDDSALYLCASSFWSPGSDTQYFGPGTRLTVL.

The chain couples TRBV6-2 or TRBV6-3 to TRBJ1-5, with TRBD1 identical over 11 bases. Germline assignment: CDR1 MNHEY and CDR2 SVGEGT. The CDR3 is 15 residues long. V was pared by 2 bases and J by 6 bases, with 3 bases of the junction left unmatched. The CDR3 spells CASSYGTGGIQPQHF. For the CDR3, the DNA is TGTGCCAGCAGTTACGGGACAGGGGGGATTCAGCCCCAGCATTTT.

This CDR3 reads CASSNTPTGELFF. The CDR3 coding sequence is TGTGCCAGCAGCAACACACCCACCGGGGAGCTGTTTTTT. The V call is TRBV11-2, the J call TRBJ2-2, with D unclear. The length of the CDR3 is 13 residues. Per germline, CDR1 SGHAT and CDR2 FQNNGV. The germline V and J ends were trimmed by 5 bases and 4 bases, with 8 bases remaining between them. The whole variable domain, filled in from reference TRBV11-2 and TRBJ2-2, reads EAGVAQSPRYKIIEKRQSVAFWCNPISGHATLYWYQQILGQGPKLLIQFQNNGVVDDSQLPKDRFSAERLKGVDSTLKIQPAKLEDSAVYLCASSNTPTGELFFGEGSRLTVL.

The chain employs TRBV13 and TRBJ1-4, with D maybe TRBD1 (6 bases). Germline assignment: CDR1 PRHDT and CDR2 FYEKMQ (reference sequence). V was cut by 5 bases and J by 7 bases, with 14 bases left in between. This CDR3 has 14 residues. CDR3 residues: CASSQTGMSEKLFF. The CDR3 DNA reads TGTGCCAGCAGCCAAACAGGGATGAGTGAAAAACTGTTTTTT. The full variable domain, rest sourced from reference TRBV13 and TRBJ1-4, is AAGVIQSPRHLIKEKRETATLKCYPIPRHDTVYWYQQGPGQDPQFLISFYEKMQSDKGSIPDRFSAQQFSDYHSELNMSSLELGDSALYFCASSQTGMSEKLFFGSGTQLSVL.

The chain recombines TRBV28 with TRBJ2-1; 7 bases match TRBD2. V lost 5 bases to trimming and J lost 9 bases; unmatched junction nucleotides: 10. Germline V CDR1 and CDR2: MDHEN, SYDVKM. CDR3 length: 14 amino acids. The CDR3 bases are TGTGCCAGCAGTGTCCTTGGGAGGGCCATTGAGCAGTTCTTC. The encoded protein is CASSVLGRAIEQFF.

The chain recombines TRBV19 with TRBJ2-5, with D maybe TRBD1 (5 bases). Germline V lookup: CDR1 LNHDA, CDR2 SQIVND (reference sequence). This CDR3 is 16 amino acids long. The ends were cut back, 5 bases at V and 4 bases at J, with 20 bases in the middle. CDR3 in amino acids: CASSFRVGAGRETQYF. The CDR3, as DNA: TGTGCCAGTAGTTTTAGAGTAGGGGCAGGACGAGAGACCCAGTACTTC.

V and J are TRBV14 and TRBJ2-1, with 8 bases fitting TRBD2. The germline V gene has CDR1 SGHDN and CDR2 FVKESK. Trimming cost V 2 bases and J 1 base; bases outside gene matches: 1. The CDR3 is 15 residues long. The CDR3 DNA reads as TGTGCCAGCAGCCAAAGCGGGAGTTCCTACAATGAGCAGTTCTTC. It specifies CASSQSGSSYNEQFF.

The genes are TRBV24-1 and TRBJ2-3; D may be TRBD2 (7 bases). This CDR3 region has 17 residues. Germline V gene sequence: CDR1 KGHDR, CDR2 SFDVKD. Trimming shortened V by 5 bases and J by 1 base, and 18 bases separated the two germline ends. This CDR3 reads CATSVKGGGLRTDTQYF. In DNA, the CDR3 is TGTGCCACCAGTGTTAAGGGGGGGGGTCTGCGCACAGATACGCAGTATTTT.

For the CDR3, the DNA is TGTGCCAGCAGCCCCCCGGGACTAGCATCAGCGGATACGCAGTATTTT. Amino acids: CASSPPGLASADTQYF. This sequence joins TRBV27 and TRBJ2-3, with 9 bases fitting TRBD2. J lost 6 bases, V lost 6 bases, and 13 bases had no gene match. This CDR3 spans 16 amino acids. In germline, CDR1 is MNHEY, CDR2 SMNVEV (reference sequence).

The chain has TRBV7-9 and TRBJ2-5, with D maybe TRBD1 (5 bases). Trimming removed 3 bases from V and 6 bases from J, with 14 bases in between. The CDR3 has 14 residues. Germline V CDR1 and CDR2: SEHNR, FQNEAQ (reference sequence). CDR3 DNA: TGTGCCAGCAGCTTTGAAAGGGGCGAGAAGACCCAGTACTTC. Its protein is CASSFERGEKTQYF.

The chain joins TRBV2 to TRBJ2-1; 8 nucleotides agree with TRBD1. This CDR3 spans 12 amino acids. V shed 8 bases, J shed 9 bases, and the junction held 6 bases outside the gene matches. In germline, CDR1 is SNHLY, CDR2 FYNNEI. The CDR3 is CASGQGIGEQFF. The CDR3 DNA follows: TGTGCCAGCGGACAGGGCATCGGTGAGCAGTTCTTC.

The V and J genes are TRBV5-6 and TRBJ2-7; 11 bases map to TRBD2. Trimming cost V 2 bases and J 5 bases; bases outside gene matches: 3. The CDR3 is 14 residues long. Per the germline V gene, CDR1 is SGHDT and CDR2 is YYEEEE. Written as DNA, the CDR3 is TGTGCCAGCAGCTTTGTAGCGGGAGGGCACGAGCAGTACTTC. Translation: CASSFVAGGHEQYF. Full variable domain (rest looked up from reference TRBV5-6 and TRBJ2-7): DAGVTQSPTHLIKTRGQQVTLRCSPKSGHDTVSWYQQALGQGPQFIFQYYEEEERQRGNFPDRFSGHQFPNYSSELNVNALLLGDSALYLCASSFVAGGHEQYFGPGTRLTVT.

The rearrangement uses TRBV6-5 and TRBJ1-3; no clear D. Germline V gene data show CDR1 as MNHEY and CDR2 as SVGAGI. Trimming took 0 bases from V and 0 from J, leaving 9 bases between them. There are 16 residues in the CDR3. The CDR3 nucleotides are TGTGCCAGCAGTTACTCGTTGAGCGGCTCTGGAAACACCATATATTTT. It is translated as CASSYSLSGSGNTIYF.

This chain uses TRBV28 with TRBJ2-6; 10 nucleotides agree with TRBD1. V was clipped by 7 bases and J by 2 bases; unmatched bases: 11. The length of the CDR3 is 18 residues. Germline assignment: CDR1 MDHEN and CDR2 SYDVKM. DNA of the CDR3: TGTGCCAGCACTCCTGTGGGACAGGGGACCCCTGGGGCCAACGTCCTGACTTTC. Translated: CASTPVGQGTPGANVLTF.

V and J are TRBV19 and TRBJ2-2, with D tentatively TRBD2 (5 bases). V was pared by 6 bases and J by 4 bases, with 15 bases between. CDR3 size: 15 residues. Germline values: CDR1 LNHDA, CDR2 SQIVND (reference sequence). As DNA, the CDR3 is TGTGCCAGTAGCCTGGGTAGCGACGGCACCGGGGAGCTGTTTTTT. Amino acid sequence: CASSLGSDGTGELFF.

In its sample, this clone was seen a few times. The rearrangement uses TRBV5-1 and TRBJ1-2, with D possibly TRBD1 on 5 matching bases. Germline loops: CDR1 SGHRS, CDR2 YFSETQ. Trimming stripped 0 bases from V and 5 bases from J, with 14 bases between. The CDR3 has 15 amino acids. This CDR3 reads CASSLAQGTSYGYTF. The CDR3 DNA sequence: TGCGCCAGCAGCTTGGCGCAGGGAACTTCGTATGGCTACACCTTC.

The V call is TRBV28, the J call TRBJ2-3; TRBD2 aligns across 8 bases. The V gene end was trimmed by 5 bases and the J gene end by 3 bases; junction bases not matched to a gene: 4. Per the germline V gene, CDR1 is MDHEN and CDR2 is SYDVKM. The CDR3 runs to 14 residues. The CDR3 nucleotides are TGTGCCAGCAGTGCTGGGACTAGAACAGATACGCAGTATTTT. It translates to CASSAGTRTDTQYF.

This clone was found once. The DNA for the CDR3 is TGTGCCATCAGTGGGGGCGACGGGAACACCGGGGAGCTGTTTTTT. As protein: CAISGGDGNTGELFF. The rearrangement uses TRBV10-3 and TRBJ2-2; maybe TRBD1 (5 bases). Between the trimmed V and J ends, which lost 4 bases and 1 base, there was a span of 10 bases. Germline-derived CDR1 and CDR2 are ENHRY and SYGVKD. The CDR3 is made up of 15 amino acids.

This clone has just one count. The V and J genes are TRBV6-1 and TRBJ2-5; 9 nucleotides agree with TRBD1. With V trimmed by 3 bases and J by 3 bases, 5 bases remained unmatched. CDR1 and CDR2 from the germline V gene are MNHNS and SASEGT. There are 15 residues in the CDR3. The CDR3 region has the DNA TGTGCCAGCAGTGACCCGGGACAGGGAAAAGAGACCCAGTACTTC. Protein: CASSDPGQGKETQYF.

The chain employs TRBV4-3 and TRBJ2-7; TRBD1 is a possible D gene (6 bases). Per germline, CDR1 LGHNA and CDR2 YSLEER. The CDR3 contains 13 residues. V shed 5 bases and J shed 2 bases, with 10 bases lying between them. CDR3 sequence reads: CASSFTGPYEQYF. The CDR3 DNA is TGCGCCAGCAGCTTCACAGGGCCCTACGAGCAGTACTTC.

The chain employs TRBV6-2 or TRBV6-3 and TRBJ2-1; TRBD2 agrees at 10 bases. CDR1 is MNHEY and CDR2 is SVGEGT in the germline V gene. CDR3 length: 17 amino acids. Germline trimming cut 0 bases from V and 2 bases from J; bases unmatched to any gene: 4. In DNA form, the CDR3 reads TGTGCCAGCAGTTACTCCCTAGCGGGAGCAGCCTACAATGAGCAGTTCTTC. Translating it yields CASSYSLAGAAYNEQFF.

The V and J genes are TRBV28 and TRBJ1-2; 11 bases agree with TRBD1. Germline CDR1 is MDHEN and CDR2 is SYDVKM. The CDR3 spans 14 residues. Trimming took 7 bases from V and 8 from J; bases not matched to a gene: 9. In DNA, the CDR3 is TGTGCCAGCACCCGGACAGGGGGCTCTAGAGGCTACACCTTC. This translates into CASTRTGGSRGYTF.

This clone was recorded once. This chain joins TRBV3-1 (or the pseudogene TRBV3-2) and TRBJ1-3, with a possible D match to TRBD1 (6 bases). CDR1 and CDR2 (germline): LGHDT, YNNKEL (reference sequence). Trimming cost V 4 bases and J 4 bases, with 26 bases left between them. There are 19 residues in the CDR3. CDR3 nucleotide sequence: TGTGCCAGCAGCCGAAAGGGGATGGGACACCCTAAACTGGGAAACACCATATATTTT. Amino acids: CASSRKGMGHPKLGNTIYF.

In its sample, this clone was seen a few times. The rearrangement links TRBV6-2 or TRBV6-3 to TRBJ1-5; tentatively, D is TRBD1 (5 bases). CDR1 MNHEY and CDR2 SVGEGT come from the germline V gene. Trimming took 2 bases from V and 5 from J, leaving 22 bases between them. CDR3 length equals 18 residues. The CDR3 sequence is CASSYVLSGQSGDQPQHF. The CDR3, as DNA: TGTGCCAGCAGTTACGTTTTGTCCGGACAATCGGGGGATCAGCCCCAGCATTTT.